Sequencing of this TCR beta chain was carried out in a study of T cell responses to AZD1222 COVID-19 vaccine. Regarding the study as a whole: The study sampled repertoires only after the peak T cell response. Donors in the cohort were predominantly white British and more often female, and clonal diversity was possibly underestimated. Variant regions that are unmutated are reportedly the target of nearly half of spike-specific TCRs. Spike was spanned by vaccine-associated CD4 TCRs, with dominance at 160-218 and 743-854.

A note on this clone: The antigen is unknown.

This CDR3 contains 14 residues. Germline CDR1 SGHNT, CDR2 YYREEE (reference sequence). V lost 1 base and J lost 4, with 11 bases in between. The table came from immunoSEQ multiplex PCR; TCRdb's copy has only in-frame clones and leaves some out. The sample consists of 86,000 or so clones, 80% to 95% of them appearing once. This chain joins TRBV5-4 and TRBJ2-5; D is tentatively TRBD1 or TRBD2 (5 bases each). The source was peripheral blood, collected on day 0 of MenACWY control vaccination. This clonotype was sampled from an adult in good health. The CDR3 reads CASSLSGAIETQYF. DNA for the CDR3: TGTGCCAGCAGCTTGTCCGGGGCTATAGAGACCCAGTACTTC.